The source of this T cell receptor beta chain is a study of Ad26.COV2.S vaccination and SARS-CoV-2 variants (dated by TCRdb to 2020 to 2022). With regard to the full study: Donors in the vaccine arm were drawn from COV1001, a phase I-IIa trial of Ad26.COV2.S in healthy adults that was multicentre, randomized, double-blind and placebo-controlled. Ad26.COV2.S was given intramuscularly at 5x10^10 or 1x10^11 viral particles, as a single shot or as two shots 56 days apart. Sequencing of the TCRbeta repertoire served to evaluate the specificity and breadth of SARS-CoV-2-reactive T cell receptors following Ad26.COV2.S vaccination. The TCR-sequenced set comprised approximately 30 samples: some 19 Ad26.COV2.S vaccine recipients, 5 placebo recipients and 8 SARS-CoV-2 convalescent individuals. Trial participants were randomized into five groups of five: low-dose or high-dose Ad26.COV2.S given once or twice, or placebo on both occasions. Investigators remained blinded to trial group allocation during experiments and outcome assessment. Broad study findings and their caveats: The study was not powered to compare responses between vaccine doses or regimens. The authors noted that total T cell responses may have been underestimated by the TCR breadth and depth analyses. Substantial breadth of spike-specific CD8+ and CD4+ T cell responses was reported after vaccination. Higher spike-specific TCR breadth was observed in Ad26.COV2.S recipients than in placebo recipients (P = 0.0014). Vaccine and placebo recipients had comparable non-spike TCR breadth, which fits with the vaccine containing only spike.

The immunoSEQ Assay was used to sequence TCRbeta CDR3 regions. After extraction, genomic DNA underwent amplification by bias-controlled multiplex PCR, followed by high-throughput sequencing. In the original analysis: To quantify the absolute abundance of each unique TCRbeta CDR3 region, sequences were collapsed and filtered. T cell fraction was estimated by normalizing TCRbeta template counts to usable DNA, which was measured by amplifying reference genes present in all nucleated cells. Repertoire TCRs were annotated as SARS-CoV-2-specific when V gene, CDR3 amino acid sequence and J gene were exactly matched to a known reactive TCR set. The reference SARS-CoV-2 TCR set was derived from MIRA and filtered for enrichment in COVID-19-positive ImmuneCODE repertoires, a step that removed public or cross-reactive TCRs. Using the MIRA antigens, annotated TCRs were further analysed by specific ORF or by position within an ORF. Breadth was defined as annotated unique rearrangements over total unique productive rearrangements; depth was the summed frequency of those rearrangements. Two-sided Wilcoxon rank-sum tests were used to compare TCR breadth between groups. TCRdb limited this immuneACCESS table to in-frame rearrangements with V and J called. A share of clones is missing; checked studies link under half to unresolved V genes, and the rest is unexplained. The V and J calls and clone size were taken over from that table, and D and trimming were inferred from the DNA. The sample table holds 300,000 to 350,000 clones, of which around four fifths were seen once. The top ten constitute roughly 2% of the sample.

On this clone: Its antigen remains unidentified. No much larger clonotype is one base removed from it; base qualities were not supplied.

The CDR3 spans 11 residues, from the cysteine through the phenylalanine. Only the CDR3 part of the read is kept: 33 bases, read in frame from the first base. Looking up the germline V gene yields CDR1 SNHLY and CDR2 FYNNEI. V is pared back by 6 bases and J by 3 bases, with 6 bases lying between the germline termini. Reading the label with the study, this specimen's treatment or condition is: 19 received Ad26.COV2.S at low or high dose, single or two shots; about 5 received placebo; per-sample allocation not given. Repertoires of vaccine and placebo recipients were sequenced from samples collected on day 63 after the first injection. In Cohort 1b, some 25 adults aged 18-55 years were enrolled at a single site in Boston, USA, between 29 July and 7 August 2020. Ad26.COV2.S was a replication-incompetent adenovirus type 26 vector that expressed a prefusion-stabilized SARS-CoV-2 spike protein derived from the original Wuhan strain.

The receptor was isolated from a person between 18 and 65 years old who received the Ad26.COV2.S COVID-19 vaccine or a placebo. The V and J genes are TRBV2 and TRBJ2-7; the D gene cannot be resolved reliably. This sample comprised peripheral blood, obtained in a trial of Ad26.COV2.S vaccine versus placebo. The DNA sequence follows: TGTGCCAGCAGGGACGACTACGAGCAGTACTTC. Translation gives CASRDDYEQYF.